Shown below are 26 T cell receptor beta chains from a single sample sequenced in a study of blood T cell repertoires in COVID-19. Some clones are missing from TCRdb's copy, which holds only in-frame ones; the method was immunoSEQ multiplex PCR. The table includes under 130,000 clones, 80% to 90% detected once. What was sequenced was peripheral blood. The receptors stem from a woman in her sixties or seventies with acute or convalescent COVID-19.

This clone has a single count. V gene TRBV18 combines with J gene TRBJ1-2; D gene ambiguous. With 4 bases removed from V and 1 base from J, the gap between germline ends came to 10 bases. Germline CDR1 reads KGHSH; CDR2 reads LQKENI. The CDR3 runs 14 residues. In DNA form, the CDR3 reads TGTGCCAGCTCACTTGGGAGAGATAACTATGGCTACACCTTC. It encodes CASSLGRDNYGYTF. Full variable domain (missing parts from reference TRBV18 and TRBJ1-2): NAGVMQNPRHLVRRRGQEARLRCSPMKGHSHVYWYRQLPEEGLKFMVYLQKENIIDESGMPKERFSAEFPKEGPSILRIQQVVRGDSAAYFCASSLGRDNYGYTFGSGTRLTVV.

V usage is TRBV27 and J usage is TRBJ2-7; 9 bases line up with TRBD2. The CDR3 contains 17 residues. Germline CDR1 reads MNHEY; CDR2 reads SMNVEV (reference sequence). Unmatched junction bases numbered 15, after V lost 8 bases and J lost 1 base. The CDR3 DNA sequence: TGTGCCAGCTCCCCGAGGGAGGGGCGGGGGGGATCCTACGAGCAGTACTTC. This encodes CASSPREGRGGSYEQYF.

This CDR3 is CASSSYRNTEAFF. CDR3 in DNA: TGTGCCAGCAGTTCGTATCGGAACACTGAAGCTTTCTTT. The genes are TRBV2 and TRBJ1-1; D ambiguous. With 5 bases removed from V and 1 base from J, the gap between germline ends came to 8 bases. This CDR3 is built from 13 residues. Germline lookup yields CDR1 SNHLY and CDR2 FYNNEI.

This chain uses TRBV7-8 with TRBJ1-1; D might be TRBD1 (6 bases). Deletions cut 2 bases from V and 5 bases from J, with 15 bases between. This CDR3 has 15 residues. The germline gives CDR1 SGHVS, CDR2 FQNEAQ. The CDR3 nucleotides are TGTGCCAGCAGCTTACGGGGGGGCCTGTTAACTGAAGCTTTCTTT. This codes for CASSLRGGLLTEAFF.

The rearrangement links TRBV6-4 to TRBJ1-2; the D is unclear. Deletions cut 7 bases from V and 9 bases from J, with 12 bases between. The CDR3 contains 11 residues. CDR1 MRHNA and CDR2 SNTAGT come from the germline V gene. The CDR3 DNA sequence: TGTGCCAGCACATTGAAGGAGAGCTACACCTTC. Protein: CASTLKESYTF.

The rearrangement joins TRBV28 to TRBJ2-7; D is ambiguous. Germline CDR1 and CDR2: MDHEN and SYDVKM. V was clipped by 4 bases and J by 0 bases, with 13 bases between them. This CDR3 spans 15 amino acids. The CDR3, as DNA: TGTGCCAGCAGTTCGCGCGGCATCGTCTCCTACGAGCAGTACTTC. Encoded protein: CASSSRGIVSYEQYF.

This clone appeared a single time. This rearrangement joins TRBV3-1 (or the pseudogene TRBV3-2) to TRBJ2-3; D is possibly TRBD2 (6 bases). The CDR3 has 14 residues. Trimming cost V 4 bases and J 0 bases, with 8 bases left between them. Per germline, CDR1 LGHDT and CDR2 YNNKEL (reference sequence). The CDR3 region has the DNA TGTGCCAGCAGCCCTACTAGCAGCACAGATACGCAGTATTTT. Its translation is CASSPTSSTDTQYF.

This chain links TRBV6-1 with TRBJ1-5, with TRBD1 matching over 7 bases. The CDR3 has 17 amino acids. Per germline, CDR1 MNHNS and CDR2 SASEGT. V was clipped by 4 bases and J by 3 bases; unmatched bases: 12. The CDR3 DNA follows: TGTGCCAGCAGTGGGACCGACAGGGTGAGCCTCAATCAGCCCCAGCATTTT. This translates into CASSGTDRVSLNQPQHF.

This rearrangement joins TRBV18 to TRBJ1-3, with 7 bases identical to TRBD1. V lost 1 base and J lost 0; bases outside the gene matches: 6. Germline-derived CDR1 and CDR2 are KGHSH and LQKENI. This CDR3 spans 17 amino acids. The CDR3 DNA reads as TGTGCCAGCTCACCACTCTCGACAGGGCCCTCTGGAAACACCATATATTTT. Translation: CASSPLSTGPSGNTIYF.

The rearrangement uses TRBV7-9 and TRBJ1-1; TRBD1 might be the D (5 bases). V was trimmed by 5 bases and J by 1 base, leaving 17 bases between them. The germline V gene encodes CDR1 SEHNR and CDR2 FQNEAQ (reference sequence). The CDR3 runs 16 residues. The chain's CDR3 is CASSQPGGTGNTEAFF. The CDR3 coding sequence is TGTGCCAGCAGCCAACCGGGCGGAACAGGGAACACTGAAGCTTTCTTT.

This chain uses TRBV19 with TRBJ2-7, with D possibly TRBD1 on 6 matching bases. Germline lookup yields CDR1 LNHDA and CDR2 SQIVND (reference sequence). V lost 8 bases, J lost 0 bases, and 14 bases lay in between. The CDR3 totals 14 residues. The CDR3 sequence: CASSRTAYSYEQYF. CDR3 nucleotide sequence: TGTGCCAGTTCTCGGACAGCTTACTCCTACGAGCAGTACTTC.

J is TRBJ1-5 and V is TRBV19, with TRBD1 matching 8 bases. Looked up from germline, CDR1 is LNHDA and CDR2 is SQIVND (reference sequence). Losses at the gene ends were 3 bases for V and 4 bases for J; bases not matched to a gene: 2. The CDR3 contains 14 residues. In nucleotides, the CDR3 is TGTGCCAGTAGTATCCGACAGGGGAATCAGCCCCAGCATTTT. Translation: CASSIRQGNQPQHF.

The rearrangement joins TRBV2 to TRBJ2-7; the match to TRBD2 covers 14 bases. The CDR3 length is 15 residues. Trimming removed 5 bases from V and 3 bases from J; junction bases left unmatched: 3. The germline V gene encodes CDR1 SNHLY and CDR2 FYNNEI. The CDR3 sequence: CASSSGLAGGYEQYF. The CDR3 DNA follows: TGTGCCAGCAGTTCCGGACTAGCGGGAGGCTACGAGCAGTACTTC.

The genes are TRBV19 and TRBJ1-5, with D possibly matching TRBD1 (6 bases). The V gene's germline CDR1 is LNHDA and CDR2 SQIVND (reference sequence). With 8 bases removed from V and 4 bases from J, the gap between germline ends came to 18 bases. The CDR3 runs to 15 residues. The CDR3 loop reads CASLEQGRGNQPQHF. The CDR3, as DNA: TGTGCCAGTCTAGAACAGGGAAGGGGAAATCAGCCCCAGCATTTT.

The rearrangement joins TRBV7-9 to TRBJ1-6; 8 nucleotides match TRBD1. The CDR3 consists of 13 residues. Germline lookup yields CDR1 SEHNR and CDR2 FQNEAQ (reference sequence). The V and J ends lost 3 bases and 8 bases, in that order; junction bases with no gene match: 0. The CDR3 DNA follows: TGTGCCAGCAGCTTGACAGGGGATTCACCCCTCCACTTT. It codes for CASSLTGDSPLHF.

V and J are TRBV3-1 (or the pseudogene TRBV3-2) and TRBJ1-1, with D uncertain. The CDR3 spans 13 residues. Germline V gives CDR1 LGHDT, CDR2 YNNKEL (reference sequence). Trimming cost V 1 base and J 0 bases, with 3 bases left between them. In DNA, the CDR3 is TGTGCCAGCAGCCAAGCGGTGAACACTGAAGCTTTCTTT. It translates to CASSQAVNTEAFF.

The rearrangement joins TRBV4-1 to TRBJ2-4; 8 positions match TRBD2. Germline loops: CDR1 MGHRA, CDR2 YSYEKL. The CDR3 length is 17 residues. V lost 1 base and J lost 3; bases outside the gene matches: 8. DNA for the CDR3: TGCGCCAGCAGCCAAGTTTGGGGGCTAGCGGGCAAAAACATTCAGTACTTC. Amino acids: CASSQVWGLAGKNIQYF.

The genes are TRBV3-1 (or the pseudogene TRBV3-2) and TRBJ2-1, with 8 bases lining up with TRBD2. The CDR3 consists of 15 residues. CDR1 is LGHDT and CDR2 is YNNKEL in the germline V gene (reference sequence). With 5 bases clipped from V and 5 bases from J, the junction kept 8 bases outside the gene matches. CDR3 sequence reads: CASSAAGTSNNEQFF. CDR3 DNA: TGTGCCAGCAGCGCTGCCGGGACTAGTAACAATGAGCAGTTCTTC.

The chain carries TRBV25-1 and TRBJ2-1; TRBD2 might be the D (5 bases). Trimming took 2 bases from V and 10 from J, leaving 15 bases between them. CDR1 MGHDK and CDR2 SYGVNS come from the germline V gene. There are 14 residues in the CDR3. The CDR3 here is CASSEEGARGEQFF. CDR3 nucleotides: TGTGCCAGCAGTGAAGAGGGTGCTCGAGGGGAGCAGTTCTTC.

V is TRBV28 and J is TRBJ2-1; tentative D call: TRBD2 (5 bases). This CDR3 is 15 amino acids long. Germline V CDR1 and CDR2: MDHEN, SYDVKM. V was cut by 5 bases and J by 3 bases, with 14 bases left in between. The CDR3 spells CASSQLRADYNEQFF. CDR3 nucleotides: TGTGCCAGCAGTCAACTTCGAGCGGACTACAATGAGCAGTTCTTC.

The V call is TRBV5-8, the J call TRBJ1-2; TRBD1 agrees at 7 bases. The trim removed 3 bases at V and 8 bases at J, leaving 7 bases unmatched. Per the germline V gene, CDR1 is SGHTS and CDR2 is YDEGEE. The CDR3 totals 13 residues. In nucleotides, the CDR3 is TGTGCCAGCAGCTATGGGACAGCGAACGGCTACACCTTC. This translates into CASSYGTANGYTF. The complete variable domain, with remaining parts taken from reference TRBV5-8 and TRBJ1-2, reads EAGVTQSPTHLIKTRGQQATLRCSPISGHTSVYWYQQALGLGLQFLLWYDEGEERNRGNFPPRFSGRQFPNYSSELNVNALELEDSALYLCASSYGTANGYTFGSGTRLTVV.

This chain uses TRBV6-6 with TRBJ1-3; a weak D match, TRBD1 (6 bases). The V and J ends lost 6 bases and 4 bases respectively, with 13 bases between them. The CDR3 is 14 residues long. Germline lookup yields CDR1 MNHNY and CDR2 SVGAGI (reference sequence). The DNA for the CDR3 is TGTGCCAGCAGGGGAGGGGGGCCAGGAAACACCATATATTTT. Protein: CASRGGGPGNTIYF.

The rearrangement joins TRBV5-6 to TRBJ2-3, with D tentatively TRBD1 (6 bases). From germline, CDR1 is SGHDT and CDR2 YYEEEE. V shed 4 bases and J shed 6 bases, with 18 bases lying between them. CDR3 length equals 15 residues. The CDR3 here is CASSPKRGSADTQYF. The CDR3 DNA is TGTGCCAGCAGCCCCAAGAGGGGGAGTGCGGATACGCAGTATTTT.

The V and J genes are TRBV3-1 (or the pseudogene TRBV3-2) and TRBJ1-2, with 8 bases identical to TRBD1. The J segment lost 8 bases and the V segment lost 1 base, leaving 9 bases of the junction unmatched. The CDR3 is 15 residues long. From germline, CDR1 is LGHDT and CDR2 YNNKEL (reference sequence). CDR3 sequence: CASSQGWTGSNGYTF. The CDR3, as DNA: TGTGCCAGCAGCCAAGGTTGGACAGGGAGCAACGGCTACACCTTC.

This sequence joins TRBV18 and TRBJ1-4, with 9 bases fitting TRBD1. The germline CDR1 and CDR2 sequences are KGHSH and LQKENI. Trimming cost V 5 bases and J 7 bases; bases outside gene matches: 2. The CDR3 is made up of 13 amino acids. This chain's CDR3 is CASSGDRAEKLFF. CDR3 sequence (DNA): TGTGCCAGCTCAGGGGACAGGGCTGAAAAACTGTTTTTT.

The rearrangement links TRBV18 to TRBJ1-5; 7 bases are shared with TRBD1. CDR1 is KGHSH, CDR2 LQKENI, per germline. Germline trimming cut 4 bases from V and 3 bases from J; bases unmatched to any gene: 3. The CDR3 has 14 residues. The CDR3 DNA reads as TGTGCCAGCTCACTTGGACAGGTCAATCAGCCCCAGCATTTT. Protein: CASSLGQVNQPQHF. Full variable domain (remainder filled in from reference TRBV18 and TRBJ1-5): NAGVMQNPRHLVRRRGQEARLRCSPMKGHSHVYWYRQLPEEGLKFMVYLQKENIIDESGMPKERFSAEFPKEGPSILRIQQVVRGDSAAYFCASSLGQVNQPQHFGDGTRLSIL.